The rows below give T cell receptor beta chains drawn from one sample of a study of cytomegalovirus exposure and HLA in healthy donors. Profiled with immunoSEQ multiplex PCR; TCRdb holds only in-frame clones, not every one. The repertoire holds about 160,000 clones, about 80% seen once, with 8% to 10% in the top ten. The material sequenced was PBMCs. The origin of the receptors is a man aged 18 to 29 in good health and CMV-seropositive. The CDR3 runs from the conserved cysteine through the conserved F or W. D genes are given only for firm matches. Rows may omit the clone size; those that give it use once, few, many or a size class.

size	D	V	J	CDR3	DNA
once	.	TRBV2	TRBJ2-2	CASKRARTPGELFF	TGTGCCAGCAAGCGGGCCAGAACCCCCGGGGAGCTGTTTTTT
.	.	TRBV27	TRBJ2-7	CASSRGTLSLGEQYF	TGTGCCAGCAGTAGGGGGACACTATCATTGGGCGAGCAGTACTTC
.	.	TRBV10-2	TRBJ2-5	CASSESPDQETQYF	TGCGCCAGCAGTGAGTCTCCAGACCAAGAGACCCAGTACTTC
.	.	TRBV6-1	TRBJ1-1	CASSQAAHAFF	TGTGCCAGCAGCCAGGCCGCTCACGCTTTCTTT
.	.	TRBV15	TRBJ1-1	CATSRATGLWTEAFF	TGTGCCACCAGCAGAGCGACGGGGTTATGGACTGAAGCTTTCTTT
.	TRBD1	TRBV11-3	TRBJ1-3	CASSSGQVAGNTIYF	TGTGCCAGCAGCTCCGGACAGGTGGCTGGAAACACCATATATTTT
.	.	TRBV9	TRBJ2-3	CASSGNLALGTDTQYF	TGTGCCAGCAGCGGGAACCTAGCGTTGGGGACAGATACGCAGTATTTT
.	.	TRBV18	TRBJ2-3	CASRTGPGSDTQYF	TGTGCCAGCCGAACAGGCCCCGGGTCAGATACGCAGTATTTT
.	.	TRBV6-1	TRBJ2-1	CASLSRASSYNEQFF	TGTGCCAGCCTTTCGCGTGCGAGCTCCTACAATGAGCAGTTCTTC
few	.	TRBV2	TRBJ2-2	CASTGVLNTGELFF	TGTGCCAGCACCGGAGTCTTGAACACCGGGGAGCTGTTTTTT
.	.	TRBV6-4	TRBJ2-3	CASSVHGGDTDTQYF	TGTGCCAGCAGTGTTCACGGCGGGGACACAGATACGCAGTATTTT
few	.	TRBV6-6	TRBJ2-7	CASSYALEGVYEQYF	TGTGCCAGCAGCTACGCTTTGGAGGGAGTCTACGAGCAGTACTTC
.	.	TRBV5-1	TRBJ1-3	CASSLAQGPSPGNTIYF	TGCGCCAGCAGCCTCGCTCAGGGGCCAAGCCCTGGAAACACCATATATTTT
.	.	TRBV27	TRBJ1-5	CASSLRQGRQPQHF	TGTGCCAGCAGTTTAAGGCAGGGGCGTCAGCCCCAGCATTTT
.	TRBD1	TRBV19	TRBJ2-5	CASRDRGGETQYF	TGTGCCAGTAGGGACAGGGGAGGAGAGACCCAGTACTTC
once	TRBD2	TRBV9	TRBJ2-2	CASSDRGGSPGELFF	TGTGCCAGCAGCGATCGGGGGGGCAGTCCCGGGGAGCTGTTTTTT
few	TRBD2	TRBV7-6	TRBJ2-3	CASSLGTTSGISVDTQYF	TGTGCCAGCAGCTTAGGGACGACTAGCGGGATCTCAGTAGATACGCAGTATTTT
.	TRBD2	TRBV5-4	TRBJ2-7	CASSLAGTITYEQYF	TGTGCCAGCAGCTTGGCCGGGACTATAACCTACGAGCAGTACTTC